A single sample gave rise to the 7 T cell receptor beta chains below, sequenced in a study of blood T cell repertoires in COVID-19. Here immunoSEQ multiplex PCR was the method, and the copy in TCRdb shows in-frame clones only, minus some. The sample shows about 87,000 clones, about 87% of them seen only once. The source material was peripheral blood. These receptors were collected from a man older than 75 with acute or convalescent COVID-19.

The chain employs TRBV7-8 and TRBJ1-6, with unresolved D. Germline CDR1 is SGHVS and CDR2 is FQNEAQ. The CDR3 totals 13 residues. With 5 bases removed from V and 8 bases from J, the gap between germline ends came to 10 bases. Written as DNA, the CDR3 is TGTGCCAGCAGCCAGATGCGGGATTCACCCCTCCACTTT. Translation gives CASSQMRDSPLHF.

This clone was seen more than once but under ten times. The V and J genes are TRBV5-4 and TRBJ2-3, with TRBD2 identical over 9 bases. Germline trimming cut 3 bases from V and 4 bases from J; bases unmatched to any gene: 3. This CDR3 is built from 14 residues. From germline, CDR1 is SGHNT and CDR2 YYREEE (reference sequence). The CDR3 loop is CASSSGGGADTQYF. CDR3 DNA sequence: TGTGCCAGCAGCTCCGGCGGGGGGGCAGATACGCAGTATTTT.

V and J are TRBV6-1 and TRBJ1-2; TRBD1 might be the D (6 bases). CDR1 is MNHNS, CDR2 SASEGT, per germline. The V gene lost 6 bases and the J gene lost 4 bases, with 15 bases spanning the gap. The CDR3 runs 14 residues. The CDR3 spells CASSSTGQFYGYTF. As DNA, the CDR3 is TGTGCCAGCAGCTCAACAGGACAGTTCTATGGCTACACCTTC.

V usage is TRBV6-6 and J usage is TRBJ2-1; TRBD2 matches at 9 bases. Germline V gene data show CDR1 as MNHNY and CDR2 as SVGAGI (reference sequence). The J segment lost 2 bases and the V segment lost 5 bases, leaving 7 bases of the junction unmatched. This CDR3 is 16 amino acids long. CDR3: CASSPGTSNAYNEQFF. As DNA, the CDR3 is TGTGCCAGCAGTCCAGGGACTAGCAATGCCTACAATGAGCAGTTCTTC.

The chain combines TRBV10-3 with TRBJ2-3, with 10 nucleotides matching TRBD2. V dropped 4 bases and J dropped 6; count of bases not matched to a gene: 1. CDR1 and CDR2 (germline): ENHRY, SYGVKD. The CDR3 length is 13 residues. DNA for the CDR3: TGTGCCATCAGTGCAGCGGGAGGGGATACGCAGTATTTT. As protein: CAISAAGGDTQYF.

The chain links TRBV11-2 to TRBJ1-2; D gene ambiguous. In germline, CDR1 is SGHAT, CDR2 FQNNGV. The CDR3 consists of 11 residues. The V end lost 5 bases, the J end lost 13 bases, and 14 bases lay between the germline ends. The CDR3 DNA follows: TGTGCCAGCAGCCCCCTAAGGCCGGGCACCTTC. Amino acids: CASSPLRPGTF.

The J gene is TRBJ1-3, the V gene TRBV6-6; tentative D call: TRBD1 (6 bases). CDR1 is MNHNY, CDR2 SVGAGI, per germline (reference sequence). The CDR3 covers 14 residues. V shed 5 bases and J shed 4 bases, with 12 bases lying between them. For the CDR3, the DNA is TGTGCCAGCAGTCTACAGGGTTCGGGAAACACCATATATTTT. Translating gives CASSLQGSGNTIYF.